This T cell receptor (beta chain) was found in a study of blood T cells in healthy people across ages. The CDR3 totals 14 residues. Germline values: CDR1 MNHEY, CDR2 SVGAGI. V lost 6 bases, J lost 7 bases, and 18 bases lay in between. Using a J-beta primer mix together with a sample-barcoded 5' primer, a second PCR was run for roughly 7 to 11 cycles. Using its own MiXCR run on the 5' RACE reads, TCRdb lists one record per CDR3 protein. Of about 570,000 distinct CDR3 sequences detected, roughly a quarter appear once; the ten largest clones hold 3% to 4%. This sample also appeared in a second study, on T cells of mothers and their children. That paper states: Donors were a few healthy Caucasian mothers and their six children.

This chain links TRBV6-5 with TRBJ2-5, with TRBD2 as a possible D gene (6 bases). Material: blood. The receptor was isolated from a boy younger than 10 in good health. The CDR3 loop is CASSLRGLGGTQYF. The CDR3 bases are TGTGCCAGCAGCCTACGCGGGTTGGGGGGGACCCAGTACTTC.